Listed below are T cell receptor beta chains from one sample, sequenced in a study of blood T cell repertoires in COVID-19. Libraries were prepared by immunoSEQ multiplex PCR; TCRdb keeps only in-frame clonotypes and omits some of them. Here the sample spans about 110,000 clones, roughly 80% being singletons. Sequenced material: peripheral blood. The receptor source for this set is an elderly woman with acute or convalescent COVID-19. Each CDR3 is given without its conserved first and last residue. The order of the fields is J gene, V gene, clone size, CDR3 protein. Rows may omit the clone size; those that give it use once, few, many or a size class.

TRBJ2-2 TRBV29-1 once SAQNTPNTGELF
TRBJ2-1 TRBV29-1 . SVEGSGRNEQF
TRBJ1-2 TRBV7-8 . ASSRGGMRGGYT
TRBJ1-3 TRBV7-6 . ASSPSSSGNTIY
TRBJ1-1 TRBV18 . ASSSQTTGQAMTF
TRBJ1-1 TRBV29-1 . SVEWGHTEAF
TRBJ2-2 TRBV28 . ASGTSGFTGELF
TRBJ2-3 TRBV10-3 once AISEGLAGVGTDTQY
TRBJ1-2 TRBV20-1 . GGLYNYGYT
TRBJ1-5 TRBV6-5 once ASSYRQGGQPQH
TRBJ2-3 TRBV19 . ASGATDTQY
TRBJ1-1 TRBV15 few ATSTRVTENTEAF